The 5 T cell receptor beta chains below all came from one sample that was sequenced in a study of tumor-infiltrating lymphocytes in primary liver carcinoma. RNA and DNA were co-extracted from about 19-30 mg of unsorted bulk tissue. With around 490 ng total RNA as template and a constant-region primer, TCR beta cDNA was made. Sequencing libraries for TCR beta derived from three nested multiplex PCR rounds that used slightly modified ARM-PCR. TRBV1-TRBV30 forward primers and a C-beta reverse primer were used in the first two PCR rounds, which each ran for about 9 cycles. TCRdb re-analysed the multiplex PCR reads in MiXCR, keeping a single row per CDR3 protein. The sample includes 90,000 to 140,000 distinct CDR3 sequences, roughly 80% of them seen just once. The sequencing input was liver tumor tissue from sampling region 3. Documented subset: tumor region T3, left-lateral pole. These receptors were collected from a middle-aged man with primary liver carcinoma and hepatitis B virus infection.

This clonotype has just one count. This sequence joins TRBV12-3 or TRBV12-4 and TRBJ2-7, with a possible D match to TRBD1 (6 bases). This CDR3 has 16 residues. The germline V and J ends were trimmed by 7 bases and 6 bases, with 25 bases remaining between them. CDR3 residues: CASTFPDLTGVGEQYF. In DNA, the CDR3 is TGTGCCAGCACCTTCCCAGACCTGACAGGAGTGGGCGAGCAGTACTTC.

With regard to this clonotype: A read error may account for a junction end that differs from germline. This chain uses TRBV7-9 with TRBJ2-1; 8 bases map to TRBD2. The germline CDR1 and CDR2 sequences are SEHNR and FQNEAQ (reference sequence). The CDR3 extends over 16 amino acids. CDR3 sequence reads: CASSFWGLVGVPEQLF. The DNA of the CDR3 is TGTGCCAGCAGCTTCTGGGGACTAGTGGGAGTTCCTGAGCAGCTCTTC. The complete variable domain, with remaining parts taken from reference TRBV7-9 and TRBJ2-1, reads DTGVSQNPRHKITKRGQNVTFRCDPISEHNRLYWYRQTLGQGPEFLTYFQNEAQLEKSRLLSDRFSAERPKGSFSTLEIQRTEQGDSAMYLCASSFWGLVGVPEQLFGPGTRLTVL.

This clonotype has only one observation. The CDR3 DNA reads TGTGCCAATAGCTTTACTAGCACCTACGAGCAGTACTTC. This codes for CANSFTSTYEQYF. The chain uses TRBV7-8 and TRBJ2-7; weak D call: TRBD2 (6 bases). V was shortened by 10 bases and J by 2 bases, with 15 bases between the two germline ends. The CDR3 consists of 13 residues. Looked up from germline, CDR1 is SGHVS and CDR2 is FQNEAQ. Looking up the rest from reference TRBV7-8 and TRBJ2-7 gives the full variable domain: GAGVSQSPRYKVAKRGQDVALRCDPISGHVSLFWYQQALGQGPEFLTYFQNEAQLDKSGLPSDRFFAERPEGSVSTLKIQRTQQEDSAVYLCANSFTSTYEQYFGPGTRLTVT.

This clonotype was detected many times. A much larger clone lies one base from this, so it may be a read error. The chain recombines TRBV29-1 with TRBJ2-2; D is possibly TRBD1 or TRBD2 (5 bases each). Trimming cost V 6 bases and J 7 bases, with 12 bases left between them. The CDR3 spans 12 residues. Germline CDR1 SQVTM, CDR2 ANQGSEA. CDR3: CSVPEGNGELFF. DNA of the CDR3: TGCAGCGTGCCTGAGGGGAACGGGGAGCTGTTTTTT.

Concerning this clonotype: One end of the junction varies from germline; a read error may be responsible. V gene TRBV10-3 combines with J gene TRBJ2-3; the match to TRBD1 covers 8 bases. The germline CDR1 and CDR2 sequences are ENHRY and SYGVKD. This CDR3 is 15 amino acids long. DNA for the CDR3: TGTGCCATTAATGCTGGCAGGGGGCGCACAGATATGCAGTATTTT. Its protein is CAINAGRGRTDMQYF.